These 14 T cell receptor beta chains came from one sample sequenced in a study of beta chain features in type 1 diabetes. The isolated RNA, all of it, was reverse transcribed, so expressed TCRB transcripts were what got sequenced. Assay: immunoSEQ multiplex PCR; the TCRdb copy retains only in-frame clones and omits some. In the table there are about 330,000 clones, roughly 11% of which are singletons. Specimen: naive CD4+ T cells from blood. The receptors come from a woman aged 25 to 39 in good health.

CDR3 amino acids: CASSPQGYNYEQYF. DNA of the CDR3: TGCGCCAGCAGCCCACAGGGTTACAACTACGAGCAGTACTTC. The gene calls are TRBV4-3 and TRBJ2-7; perhaps TRBD1 as D (6 bases). The CDR3 totals 14 residues. Trimming took 4 bases from V and 3 from J, leaving 13 bases between them. Looked up from germline, CDR1 is LGHNA and CDR2 is YSLEER.

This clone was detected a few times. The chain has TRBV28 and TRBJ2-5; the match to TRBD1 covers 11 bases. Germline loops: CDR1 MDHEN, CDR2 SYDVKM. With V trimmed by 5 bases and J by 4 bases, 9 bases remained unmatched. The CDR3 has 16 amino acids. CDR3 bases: TGTGCCAGCAGTGTGCCCCCGGGACAGGGGGGAGAGACCCAGTACTTC. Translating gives CASSVPPGQGGETQYF.

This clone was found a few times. The CDR3 sequence is CASSQVPITDTQYF. The CDR3 DNA reads TGTGCCAGCAGCCAAGTTCCTATCACAGATACGCAGTATTTT. This sequence joins TRBV4-2 and TRBJ2-3; D is undetermined. V was trimmed by 1 base and J by 2 bases, leaving 7 bases between them. This CDR3 comprises 14 residues. Germline CDR1 reads LGHNA; CDR2 reads YNFKEQ.

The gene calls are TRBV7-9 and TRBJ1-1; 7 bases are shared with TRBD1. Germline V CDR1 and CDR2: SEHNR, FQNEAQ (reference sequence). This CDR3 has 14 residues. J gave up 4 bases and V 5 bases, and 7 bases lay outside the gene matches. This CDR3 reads CASSATGTGTEAFF. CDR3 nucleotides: TGTGCCAGCAGCGCGACAGGGACGGGCACTGAAGCTTTCTTT. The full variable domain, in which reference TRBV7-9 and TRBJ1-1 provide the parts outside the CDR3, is DTGVSQNPRHKITKRGQNVTFRCDPISEHNRLYWYRQTLGQGPEFLTYFQNEAQLEKSRLLSDRFSAERPKGSFSTLEIQRTEQGDSAMYLCASSATGTGTEAFFGQGTRLTVV.

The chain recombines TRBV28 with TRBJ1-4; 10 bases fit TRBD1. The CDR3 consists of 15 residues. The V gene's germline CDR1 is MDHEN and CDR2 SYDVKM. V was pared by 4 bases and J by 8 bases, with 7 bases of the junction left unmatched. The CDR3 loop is CASSSMGQGYEKLFF. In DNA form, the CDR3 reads TGTGCCAGCAGTTCGATGGGACAGGGGTACGAAAAACTGTTTTTT.

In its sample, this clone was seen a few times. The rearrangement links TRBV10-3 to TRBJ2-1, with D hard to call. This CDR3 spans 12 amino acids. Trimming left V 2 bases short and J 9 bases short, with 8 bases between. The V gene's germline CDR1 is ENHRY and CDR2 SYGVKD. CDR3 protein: CAISENGGEQFF. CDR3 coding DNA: TGTGCCATCAGTGAGAATGGCGGTGAGCAGTTCTTC.

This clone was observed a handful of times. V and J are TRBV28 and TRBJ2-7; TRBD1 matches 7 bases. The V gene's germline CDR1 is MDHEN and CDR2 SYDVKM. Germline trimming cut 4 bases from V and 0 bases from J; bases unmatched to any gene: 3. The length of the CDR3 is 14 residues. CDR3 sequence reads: CASSSDRPSYEQYF. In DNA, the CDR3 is TGTGCCAGCAGTTCGGACAGGCCCTCCTACGAGCAGTACTTC.

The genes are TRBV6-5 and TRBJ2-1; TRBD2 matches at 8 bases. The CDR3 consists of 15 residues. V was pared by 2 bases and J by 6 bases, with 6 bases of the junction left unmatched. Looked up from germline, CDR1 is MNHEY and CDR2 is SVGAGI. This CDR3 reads CASSYGVAGSNEQFF. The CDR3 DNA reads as TGTGCCAGCAGTTACGGAGTAGCGGGAAGCAATGAGCAGTTCTTC.

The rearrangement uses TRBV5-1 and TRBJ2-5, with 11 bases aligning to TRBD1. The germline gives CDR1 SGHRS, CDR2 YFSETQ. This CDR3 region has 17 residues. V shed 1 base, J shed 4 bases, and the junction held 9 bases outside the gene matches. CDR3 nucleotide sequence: TGCGCCAGCAGCTTGAGGCCGGGACAGGGGGTCCGAGAGACCCAGTACTTC. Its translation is CASSLRPGQGVRETQYF.

CDR3 in DNA: TGCAGCGCAACCGGACAGGGAATCACTGAAGCTTTCTTT. Amino acid sequence: CSATGQGITEAFF. V and J are TRBV29-1 and TRBJ1-1; 8 bases map to TRBD1. The CDR3 is 13 residues long. In germline, CDR1 is SQVTM, CDR2 ANQGSEA. The V and J ends lost 7 bases and 4 bases, in that order; junction bases with no gene match: 8.

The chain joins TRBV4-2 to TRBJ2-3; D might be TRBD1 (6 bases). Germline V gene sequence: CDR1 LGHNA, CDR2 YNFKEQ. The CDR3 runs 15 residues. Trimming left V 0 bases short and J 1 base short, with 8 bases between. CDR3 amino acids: CASSQDRTGTDTQYF. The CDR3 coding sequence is TGTGCCAGCAGCCAAGACCGGACAGGCACAGATACGCAGTATTTT.

As DNA, the CDR3 is TGCGCCAGCAGTCCGGACAGGGGAGGTGGGGCCAACGTCCTGACTTTC. Amino acid sequence: CASSPDRGGGANVLTF. The chain employs TRBV5-1 and TRBJ2-6; 9 nucleotides agree with TRBD1. Trimming removed 5 bases from V and 3 bases from J; junction bases left unmatched: 6. Germline V gene lookup returns CDR1 SGHRS and CDR2 YFSETQ. The CDR3 covers 16 residues.

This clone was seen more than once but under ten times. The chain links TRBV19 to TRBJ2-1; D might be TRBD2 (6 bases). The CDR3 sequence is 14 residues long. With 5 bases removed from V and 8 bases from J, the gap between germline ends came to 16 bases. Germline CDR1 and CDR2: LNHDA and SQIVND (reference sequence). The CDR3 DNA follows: TGTGCCAGTAGTTCGGCCCGGAGGGGAGATGAGCAGTTCTTC. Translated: CASSSARRGDEQFF.

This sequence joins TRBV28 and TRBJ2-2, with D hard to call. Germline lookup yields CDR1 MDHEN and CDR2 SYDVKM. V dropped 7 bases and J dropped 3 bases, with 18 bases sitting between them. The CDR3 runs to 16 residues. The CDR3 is CASTTTWSSDTGELFF. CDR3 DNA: TGTGCCAGCACCACAACTTGGAGCTCGGACACCGGGGAGCTGTTTTTT.